This is a list of T cell receptor beta chains from one sample in a study of shared clonotypes between healthy human individuals. TCRdb's table, derived via immunoSEQ multiplex PCR, lists solely in-frame clones and lacks some. The sample lists roughly 1,800,000 clones; approximately 94% were seen once. Sequenced sample: naive CD8+ T cells sorted from blood. The origin of the receptors is a man between 18 and 29 years old in good health. Each CDR3 is given with its conserved first and last residue. The order of the fields is D gene, J gene, clone size, V gene, CDR3 DNA, CDR3 protein. The D gene is left open where the match is weak. A clone size is listed for some rows: how often the clone was seen (once, few, many), or a class if it is expanded.

>.|TRBJ2-5|.|TRBV27
TGTGCCAGCAGACCCACAGGGTGGGGTCTAGAGACCCAGTACTTC
CASRPTGWGLETQYF
>.|TRBJ2-5|.|TRBV6-5
TGTGCCAGCAGTTACGGGCTCTCCCCGGAGACCCAGTACTTC
CASSYGLSPETQYF
>TRBD1|TRBJ2-7|.|TRBV5-1
TGCGCCAGCAGCTTGGTCACAGGGGACCTAGGTGGGCAGTACTTC
CASSLVTGDLGGQYF
>.|TRBJ2-5|.|TRBV6-5
TGTGCCAGCAGTTTAACAGCCGAACAAGAGACCCAGTACTTC
CASSLTAEQETQYF
>TRBD2|TRBJ2-7|.|TRBV5-8
TGTGCCAGCAGCTGGACCGCAGGCGGGGGGAGCTCCTACGAGCAGTACTTC
CASSWTAGGGSSYEQYF
>.|TRBJ2-7|.|TRBV21-1
TGTGCCAGCAGCATACCTGGGGGGGGAGGACCCTACGAGCAGTACTTC
CASSIPGGGGPYEQYF
>TRBD1|TRBJ1-2|.|TRBV30
TGTGCCTTGAAACAGGGGCCATATGGCTACACCTTC
CALKQGPYGYTF
>.|TRBJ2-7|.|TRBV28
TGTGCCAGCAGTTTGGGACATTTTTACGAGCAGTACTTC
CASSLGHFYEQYF
>.|TRBJ2-1|.|TRBV7-9
TGTGCCAGCAGCTCTTCCTATGAGCAGTTCTTC
CASSSSYEQFF
>.|TRBJ2-6|few|TRBV28
TGTGCCAGCAGTGAGAATTTGAAGGGGGCTGGGGCCAACGTCCTGACTTTC
CASSENLKGAGANVLTF
>.|TRBJ1-4|.|TRBV29-1
TGCAGCGTTTGGGACGAGGAGCACGAACTGTTTTTT
CSVWDEEHELFF
>.|TRBJ1-6|.|TRBV2
TGTGCCAGCATCCGGACCCTCCCAGGAGTTAATTCACCCCTCCACTTT
CASIRTLPGVNSPLHF
>.|TRBJ1-5|.|TRBV7-6
TGTGCCAGCAGCTTAGACCCCGGCCCCGGTCAGCCCCAGCATTTT
CASSLDPGPGQPQHF